Reported below is one TCR beta chain. The CDR3 loop spans 15 amino acids. V lost 6 bases, J lost 1 base, and 5 bases stayed unmatched. The data were taken from a study of early T cells in non-severe SARS-CoV-2 infection. TCRdb called the 5' RACE reads again in MiXCR, with one record for every CDR3 protein. The table includes 65,000 to 80,000 distinct CDR3 sequences, 9.5% to 15% detected once. V and J are TRBV12-3 or TRBV12-4 and TRBJ2-4; 8 bases map to TRBD1. The specimen sequenced was whole blood. The receptor's source is an adult who was a healthcare worker with PCR-confirmed SARS-CoV-2 infection or an uninfected control (not recorded which). DNA of the CDR3: TGTGCCAGCAGCCGACAGGGGTTGGCCAAAAACATTCAGTACTTC. Its translation: CASSRQGLAKNIQYF.